This is a list of T cell receptor beta chains from one sample in a study of human T cells and chemical hapten exposure. TCRdb re-called the RACE reads with MiXCR, one entry per CDR3 protein. The data show approximately 90,000 distinct CDR3 sequences, about 10% seen once. The specimen comprised whole blood, sampled in connection with sensitization to the hapten diphenylcyclopropenone (DPC). All receptors come from a man in his forties with alopecia areata. Some clones in this sample may be carry-over from other donors' samples. Both conserved end residues are trimmed from each CDR3. The order of the fields is CDR3 length, V gene, J gene, CDR3 protein.

14	TRBV5-1	TRBJ1-5	ASRLSRGRRNQPQH
11	TRBV12-3/TRBV12-4	TRBJ1-2	ASTRDLDYGYT
11	TRBV28	TRBJ1-5	ASSSPANQPQH
10	TRBV5-1	TRBJ2-3	ASSLDQDTQY
11	TRBV10-3	TRBJ2-5	AISDRGQETQY
12	TRBV5-1	TRBJ2-3	ASSSGQVGSTQY
15	TRBV6-5	TRBJ2-5	ASREGGAEENQETQY
13	TRBV9	TRBJ1-4	ASSPSSFGGEKLF
13	TRBV5-5	TRBJ1-1	ASSQNPTGAGEAF
10	TRBV28	TRBJ2-1	ASSLAGKGQF
12	TRBV13	TRBJ2-3	ASSPPGDTDTQY
13	TRBV12-3/TRBV12-4	TRBJ1-5	ASTKTGGKDQPQH
17	TRBV24-1	TRBJ2-3	ATSDPQKTSGDYTDTQY
14	TRBV6-5	TRBJ2-1	ASSRAGSTTYNEQF
13	TRBV13	TRBJ2-1	ASSEVAGSYNEQF
13	TRBV4-1	TRBJ1-6	ASSARDNYNSPLH
11	TRBV5-1	TRBJ1-1	ASSSPGGTEAF
16	TRBV28	TRBJ2-5	ASTGTGGAWRAQETQY
10	TRBV6-5	TRBJ1-4	ASSNRLEKLF
13	TRBV2	TRBJ2-3	ASSEEGLAGDTQY
16	TRBV6-5	TRBJ1-3	ASSYVDPLQSSGNTIY
13	TRBV28	TRBJ2-5	ASGSEGHPQETQY
12	TRBV6-5	TRBJ1-1	ASSYSMRSPEAF
15	TRBV6-6	TRBJ1-5	ASSWGAGPRSNQPQH
16	TRBV7-2	TRBJ2-3	ASSILAGGSTLTDTQY
15	TRBV28	TRBJ1-1	ASSFPGNWQGRTEAF
12	TRBV4-2	TRBJ2-1	ASSPPGTRNEQF
12	TRBV9	TRBJ1-6	ASSVFGRVEPLH
12	TRBV28	TRBJ2-5	ASSPGQASETQY
9	TRBV20-1	TRBJ2-3	SAQGTDTQY
16	TRBV7-8	TRBJ1-3	ASSSFGTGGESGNTIY
13	TRBV6-5	TRBJ1-5	ASSPTGLGNQPQH
13	TRBV7-8	TRBJ2-3	ASSATSGSPDTQY
19	TRBV3-1	TRBJ2-1	ASSQVLDRGREDTSYNEQF
15	TRBV7-2	TRBJ2-4	ASSYSRTSGAQNIQY
10	TRBV28	TRBJ1-5	ASFSVRQPQH
13	TRBV12-3/TRBV12-4	TRBJ1-1	ASSLDRLPNTEAF
13	TRBV5-5	TRBJ2-7	ASSFLHGSSYEQY
11	TRBV7-9	TRBJ2-3	ASSLPSTDTQY
18	TRBV6-6	TRBJ1-4	ASRGRIGTGSGKTNEKLF
11	TRBV29-1	TRBJ2-7	SMTSGSNREQY
13	TRBV6-2/TRBV6-3	TRBJ2-3	ASGRSGARTDTQY
15	TRBV5-1	TRBJ2-1	ASSGGLAGGPNNEQF
11	TRBV10-3	TRBJ1-2	AISVGGDYGYT
13	TRBV7-9	TRBJ1-1	ASSLADTGFSEAF
14	TRBV18	TRBJ1-3	ASSPRQASSGNTIY
16	TRBV6-5	TRBJ2-3	ASSYSWDRGGGTDTQY
11	TRBV11-3	TRBJ2-1	ASSSSSRGEQF
10	TRBV7-9	TRBJ2-3	ASTGGSRTQY
13	TRBV7-2	TRBJ1-3	ASSPLLGWANTIY
13	TRBV20-1	TRBJ2-3	SARVGSQPTDTQY
11	TRBV29-1	TRBJ1-6	SVETVPGSPLH
11	TRBV20-1	TRBJ1-5	SASREKNQPQH
11	TRBV2	TRBJ1-5	ASSRTGGQPQH
10	TRBV18	TRBJ1-2	ASSPQGHGYT
14	TRBV5-1	TRBJ2-6	ASSLGTLPGANVLT
11	TRBV10-3	TRBJ2-2	AIAGSGTGELF
10	TRBV6-2/TRBV6-3	TRBJ1-1	ASSYSPGGAF